The entry that follows covers one T cell receptor (beta chain) sequence. Clones were sequenced by immunoSEQ multiplex PCR, and TCRdb holds only the in-frame ones, with some missing. The sample yields fewer than 250,000 clones, more than 75% seen once. CDR1 SGHRS and CDR2 YFSETQ come from the germline V gene. The CDR3 runs to 14 residues. Trimming at V came to 8 bases and at J to 0 bases, leaving 4 bases not matched to a gene. This sample was taken from a study of cytomegalovirus exposure and HLA in healthy donors. This rearrangement joins TRBV5-1 to TRBJ1-4; 7 nucleotides align to TRBD1. Sequenced input: PBMCs. The source is a young man in good health and CMV-seronegative. The CDR3 bases are TGCGCCAGGACAGGGCCCGCAACTAATGAAAAACTGTTTTTT. It yields the protein CARTGPATNEKLFF.